The 26 T cell receptor beta chains below were found in one sample sequenced in a study of CD8+CD57+ T cells in acquired aplastic anemia. Researchers used genomic DNA as the template to profile TCR beta VDJ and CDR3. TCRdb re-derived calls from the reads in MiXCR, one entry per CDR3 protein. The sample holds roughly 98,000 distinct CDR3 sequences, about 66% seen once. By flow cytometry, patients selected for sequencing had shown an expansion of CD8+CD57+ cells. The sample consisted of sorted CD4+, CD8+, or CD8+CD57+ T cells (not recorded which) from PBMCs. The origin of the receptors is a human donor with aplastic anemia.

This clonotype was counted only a few times. V and J are TRBV7-9 and TRBJ1-3; D is ambiguous. The length of the CDR3 is 13 residues. Germline lookup yields CDR1 SEHNR and CDR2 FQNEAQ (reference sequence). V was shortened by 5 bases and J by 1 base, with 6 bases between the two germline ends. The CDR3 nucleotides are TGTGCCAGCAGCGTATCTTCTGGAAACACCATATATTTT. Translation gives CASSVSSGNTIYF. Looking up the rest from reference TRBV7-9 and TRBJ1-3 gives the full variable domain: DTGVSQNPRHKITKRGQNVTFRCDPISEHNRLYWYRQTLGQGPEFLTYFQNEAQLEKSRLLSDRFSAERPKGSFSTLEIQRTEQGDSAMYLCASSVSSGNTIYFGEGSWLTVV.

This rearrangement joins TRBV29-1 to TRBJ2-2; D not resolved. Germline-derived CDR1 and CDR2 are SQVTM and ANQGSEA. V lost 0 bases, J lost 4 bases, and 6 bases lay in between. This CDR3 comprises 13 residues. CDR3 residues: CSVEDRGTGELFF. CDR3 nucleotides: TGCAGCGTTGAAGATCGAGGCACCGGGGAGCTGTTTTTT.

The chain couples TRBV25-1 to TRBJ1-3; no clear D gene. The germline CDR1 and CDR2 sequences are MGHDK and SYGVNS. The CDR3 covers 16 residues. V lost 1 base and J 2 bases, leaving 12 bases between the germline ends. This CDR3 is CASSELDALPGNTIYF. CDR3 in DNA: TGTGCCAGCAGTGAATTGGACGCACTGCCTGGAAACACCATATATTTT.

The J gene is TRBJ2-5, the V gene TRBV4-1; the match to TRBD2 covers 8 bases. Trimming cost V 1 base and J 5 bases; bases outside gene matches: 12. The germline V gene has CDR1 MGHRA and CDR2 YSYEKL. The CDR3 has 17 amino acids. The CDR3 is CASSQGLAFTRKETQYF. The CDR3 DNA sequence: TGCGCCAGCAGCCAAGGACTAGCGTTCACTCGTAAGGAGACCCAGTACTTC.

This clonotype was observed a handful of times. The chain has TRBV15 and TRBJ1-6; D is undetermined. The V and J ends lost 6 bases and 0 bases respectively, with 6 bases between them. The germline gives CDR1 LNHNV, CDR2 YYDKDF (reference sequence). The CDR3 has 14 amino acids. This chain's CDR3 is CATRKSSYNSPLHF. DNA for the CDR3: TGTGCCACCAGAAAGAGCTCCTATAATTCACCCCTCCACTTT. Full variable domain (outside the CDR3, taken from reference TRBV15 and TRBJ1-6): DAMVIQNPRYQVTQFGKPVTLSCSQTLNHNVMYWYQQKSSQAPKLLFHYYDKDFNNEADTPDNFQSRRPNTSFCFLDIRSPGLGDTAMYLCATRKSSYNSPLHFGNGTRLTVT.

This sequence joins TRBV19 and TRBJ1-6; maybe TRBD1 (6 bases). Trimming removed 3 bases from V and 14 bases from J, with 23 bases in between. Germline lookup yields CDR1 LNHDA and CDR2 SQIVND (reference sequence). The CDR3 sequence is 16 residues long. The CDR3 is CASSISLLGGLTTLHF. The CDR3 coding sequence is TGTGCCAGTAGTATCTCTCTATTGGGGGGCCTAACGACCCTCCACTTT.

The rearrangement uses TRBV2 and TRBJ2-7; D is possibly TRBD1 (6 bases). Per germline, CDR1 SNHLY and CDR2 FYNNEI. The V end lost 2 bases, the J end lost 3 bases, and 20 bases lay between the germline ends. The CDR3 sequence is 17 residues long. The CDR3 DNA follows: TGTGCCAGCAGTGAAATGGGGTGGGCAGGGGATGACTACGAGCAGTACTTC. This codes for CASSEMGWAGDDYEQYF.

This clonotype was seen a handful of times. The chain employs TRBV2 and TRBJ2-5; TRBD2 is a possible D gene (6 bases). The germline V gene has CDR1 SNHLY and CDR2 FYNNEI. Trimming took off 7 bases at V and 5 bases at J, with 11 bases between the two ends. There are 12 residues in the CDR3. The CDR3 reads CASIGLPETQYF. The DNA of the CDR3 is TGTGCCAGCATAGGACTACCGGAGACCCAGTACTTC.

The gene calls are TRBV7-3 and TRBJ2-1, with D tentatively TRBD2 (5 bases). Between the trimmed V and J ends, which lost 2 bases and 5 bases, there was a span of 7 bases. CDR3 length: 13 residues. Germline lookup yields CDR1 SGHTA and CDR2 FQGTGA. CDR3 nucleotides: TGTGCCAGCAGCTTATTTAGCGACAATGAGCAGTTCTTC. Translating it yields CASSLFSDNEQFF. Using reference TRBV7-3 and TRBJ2-1 for the parts outside the CDR3, the full variable domain is GAGVSQTPSNKVTEKGKYVELRCDPISGHTALYWYRQSLGQGPEFLIYFQGTGAADDSGLPNDRFFAVRPEGSVSTLKIQRTERGDSAVYLCASSLFSDNEQFFGPGTRLTVL.

This chain joins TRBV5-6 and TRBJ2-7; D is unresolved. Germline assignment: CDR1 SGHDT and CDR2 YYEEEE. This CDR3 region has 11 residues. Trimming left V 4 bases short and J 13 bases short, with 15 bases between. As DNA, the CDR3 is TGTGCCAGCAGCCACACTCATGAGCGTTACTTC. Amino acid sequence: CASSHTHERYF.

The chain has TRBV19 and TRBJ1-4; 8 bases map to TRBD1. From germline, CDR1 is LNHDA and CDR2 SQIVND (reference sequence). This CDR3 is built from 14 residues. The J segment lost 6 bases and the V segment lost 4 bases, leaving 4 bases of the junction unmatched. The CDR3 DNA is TGTGCCAGTAGTACCCGGGACAGGCATGAAAAACTGTTTTTT. The encoded protein is CASSTRDRHEKLFF.

CDR3 protein: CAISAREGATNYGYTF. CDR3 coding DNA: TGTGCCATCAGTGCCCGTGAGGGGGCAACTAACTATGGCTACACCTTC. This rearrangement joins TRBV10-3 to TRBJ1-2; TRBD1 agrees at 7 bases. CDR3 length equals 16 residues. V was clipped by 4 bases and J by 0 bases; unmatched bases: 8. Germline CDR1 is ENHRY and CDR2 is SYGVKD.

The rearrangement links TRBV11-1 to TRBJ2-1; 11 positions match TRBD2. CDR1 is SGHAT and CDR2 is FQDESV in the germline V gene (reference sequence). V shed 5 bases and J 4 bases; nucleotides not matched to a gene: 7. There are 16 residues in the CDR3. The chain's CDR3 is CASSQSTSGTYNEQFF. CDR3 sequence (DNA): TGTGCCAGCAGCCAGTCGACTAGCGGGACATACAATGAGCAGTTCTTC.

This clonotype was seen a single time. The V and J genes are TRBV6-2 or TRBV6-3 and TRBJ2-5, with D perhaps given as TRBD1 or TRBD2 (6 bases each). The J call is doubtful: the DNA matches TRBJ2-7 better. Germline CDR1 reads MNHEY; CDR2 reads SVGEGT. This CDR3 has 14 residues. This chain's CDR3 is CASTNGGRMGEQYF. The CDR3 region has the DNA TGTGCCAGCACTAATGGGGGGCGCATGGGCGAGCAGTACTTC.

The CDR3 sequence is CAISGLSTTNYGYTF. In DNA form, the CDR3 reads TGTGCCATCAGTGGGCTCTCCACTACTAACTATGGCTACACCTTC. The chain is built from TRBV10-3 and TRBJ1-2, with D unresolved. This CDR3 contains 15 residues. V was shortened by 4 bases and J by 0 bases, with 12 bases between the two germline ends. Germline assignment: CDR1 ENHRY and CDR2 SYGVKD.

The rearrangement joins TRBV2 to TRBJ1-1; D is undetermined. The CDR3 covers 16 residues. Germline V gives CDR1 SNHLY, CDR2 FYNNEI. V was clipped by 0 bases and J by 0 bases, with 11 bases between them. CDR3 DNA: TGTGCCAGCAGTGAAGCGCACCCGGTCCTGAACACTGAAGCTTTCTTT. This sequence encodes CASSEAHPVLNTEAFF.

In its sample, this clonotype was seen a few times. The rearrangement uses TRBV15 and TRBJ1-1, with D possibly TRBD1 on 5 matching bases. Germline CDR1 and CDR2: LNHNV and YYDKDF (reference sequence). Trimming took 0 bases from V and 4 from J, leaving 12 bases between them. The CDR3 sequence is 15 residues long. The CDR3 sequence is CATSREGRSGTEAFF. The CDR3 DNA follows: TGTGCCACCAGCAGAGAGGGACGGTCGGGCACTGAAGCTTTCTTT.

There are many counts of this clonotype. This rearrangement joins TRBV6-1 to TRBJ1-1; the D is unclear. The CDR3 runs 12 residues. V lost 3 bases and J lost 5, with 7 bases in between. Germline V gives CDR1 MNHNS, CDR2 SASEGT. The CDR3 sequence is CASSDYQTEAFF. The DNA for the CDR3 is TGTGCCAGCAGTGATTACCAAACTGAAGCTTTCTTT.

This clonotype appeared a single time. The chain is built from TRBV11-2 and TRBJ1-1; D is possibly TRBD1 (5 bases). This CDR3 region has 14 residues. V shed 2 bases and J shed 1 base, with 8 bases lying between them. CDR1 and CDR2 from the germline V gene are SGHAT and FQNNGV. Written as DNA, the CDR3 is TGTGCCAGCAGCTTAAAGAGGGGGAACACTGAAGCTTTCTTT. Its protein is CASSLKRGNTEAFF.

This chain uses TRBV20-1 with TRBJ2-1; 9 bases are a match to TRBD2. V lost 0 bases to trimming and J lost 4 bases; unmatched junction nucleotides: 7. Germline CDR1 is DFQATT and CDR2 is SNEGSKA (reference sequence). This CDR3 has 16 amino acids. The CDR3 spells CSARDPRLAEYNEQFF. The CDR3 coding sequence is TGCAGTGCTAGAGACCCGAGACTAGCGGAATACAATGAGCAGTTCTTC.

This clonotype appeared a few times. This chain links TRBV20-1 with TRBJ2-3, with a weak D call TRBD2 (5 bases). V was trimmed by 3 bases and J by 7 bases, leaving 23 bases between them. This CDR3 region has 16 residues. Germline V gene lookup returns CDR1 DFQATT and CDR2 SNEGSKA (reference sequence). The CDR3 sequence: CSASPPGLPSRYTQYF. The CDR3 DNA is TGCAGTGCTAGCCCCCCCGGACTGCCCTCTCGATATACGCAGTATTTT.

The CDR3 region is CASLGGPDTQYF. The CDR3, as DNA: TGTGCCAGCTTGGGGGGCCCAGATACGCAGTATTTT. The J gene is TRBJ2-3, the V gene TRBV2, with D perhaps matching TRBD1 or TRBD2 (6 bases each). This CDR3 is 12 amino acids long. The V end lost 8 bases, the J end lost 4 bases, and 10 bases lay between the germline ends. Germline CDR1 is SNHLY and CDR2 is FYNNEI.

This chain links TRBV24-1 with TRBJ2-3, with D uncertain. The CDR3 loop spans 13 amino acids. V was pared by 4 bases and J by 2 bases, with 6 bases between. Per germline, CDR1 KGHDR and CDR2 SFDVKD. CDR3 sequence (DNA): TGTGCCACCAGTGACCCCCTCACAGATACGCAGTATTTT. This codes for CATSDPLTDTQYF.

This clonotype was seen ten or more times. The rearrangement links TRBV20-1 to TRBJ2-7, with a possible D match to TRBD1 (5 bases). The CDR3 sequence is 13 residues long. V lost 8 bases to trimming and J lost 0 bases, with 14 bases between them. Germline CDR1 DFQATT, CDR2 SNEGSKA (reference sequence). CDR3 DNA: TGCAGTAGTACAGGTTTAACCTCCTACGAGCAGTACTTC. Translated, it gives CSSTGLTSYEQYF.

This chain links TRBV7-9 with TRBJ1-5; no reliable D call. The germline CDR1 and CDR2 sequences are SEHNR and FQNEAQ (reference sequence). This CDR3 is 12 amino acids long. V was trimmed by 11 bases and J by 11 bases, leaving 19 bases between them. The CDR3 here is CAGLNPRETQHF. CDR3 DNA sequence: TGTGCCGGCTTAAACCCCCGGGAGACCCAGCATTTT.

The V and J genes are TRBV19 and TRBJ2-2; the D gene is possibly TRBD1 (5 bases). CDR1 and CDR2 from the germline V gene are LNHDA and SQIVND (reference sequence). Trimming stripped 3 bases from V and 1 base from J, with 6 bases between. The CDR3 has 14 amino acids. CDR3 DNA: TGTGCCAGTAGTATTCAGGGGAACACCGGGGAGCTGTTTTTT. It yields the protein CASSIQGNTGELFF.